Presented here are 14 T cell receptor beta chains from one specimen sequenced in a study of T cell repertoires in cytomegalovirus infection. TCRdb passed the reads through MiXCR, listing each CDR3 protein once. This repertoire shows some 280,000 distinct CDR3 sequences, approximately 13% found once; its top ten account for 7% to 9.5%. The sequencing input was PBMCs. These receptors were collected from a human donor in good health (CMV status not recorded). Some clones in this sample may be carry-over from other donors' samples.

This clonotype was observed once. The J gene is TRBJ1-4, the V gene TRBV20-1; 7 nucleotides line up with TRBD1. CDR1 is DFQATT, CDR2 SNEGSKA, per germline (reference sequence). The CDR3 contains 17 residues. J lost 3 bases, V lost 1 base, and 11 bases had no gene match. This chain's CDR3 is CSARAEPDREPNEKLFF. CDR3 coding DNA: TGCAGTGCTAGAGCCGAACCCGACAGGGAGCCTAATGAAAAACTGTTTTTT.

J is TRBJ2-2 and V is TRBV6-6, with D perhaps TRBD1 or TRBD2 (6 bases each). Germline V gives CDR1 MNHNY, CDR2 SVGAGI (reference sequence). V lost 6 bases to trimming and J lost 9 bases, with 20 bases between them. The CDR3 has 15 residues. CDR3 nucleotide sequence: TGTGCCAGCAGGAGGGGGGCCCAGGTGGTTTGGGAGCTGTTTTTT. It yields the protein CASRRGAQVVWELFF.

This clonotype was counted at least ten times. DNA of the CDR3: TGTGCCAGCAGCCCCAATCCGGGACAGGGGGATTATGGCTACACCTTC. Amino acid sequence: CASSPNPGQGDYGYTF. V and J are TRBV7-2 and TRBJ1-2; TRBD1 matches at 11 bases. V lost 5 bases, J lost 5 bases, and 10 bases stayed unmatched. The CDR3 has 16 residues. Per germline, CDR1 SGHTA and CDR2 FQGNSA. Full variable domain (remainder filled in from reference TRBV7-2 and TRBJ1-2): GAGVSQSPSNKVTEKGKDVELRCDPISGHTALYWYRQSLGQGLEFLIYFQGNSAPDKSGLPSDRFSAERTGGSVSTLTIQRTQQEDSAVYLCASSPNPGQGDYGYTFGSGTRLTVV.

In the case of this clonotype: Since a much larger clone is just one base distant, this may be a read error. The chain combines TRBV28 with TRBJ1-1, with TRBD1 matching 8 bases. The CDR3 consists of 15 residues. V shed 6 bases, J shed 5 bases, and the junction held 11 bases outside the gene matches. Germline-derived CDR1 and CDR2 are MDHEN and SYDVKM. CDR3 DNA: TGTGCCAGCAGAACTTACGGACAGGGTGGGACTGAAGCTTTCTTT. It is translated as CASRTYGQGGTEAFF.

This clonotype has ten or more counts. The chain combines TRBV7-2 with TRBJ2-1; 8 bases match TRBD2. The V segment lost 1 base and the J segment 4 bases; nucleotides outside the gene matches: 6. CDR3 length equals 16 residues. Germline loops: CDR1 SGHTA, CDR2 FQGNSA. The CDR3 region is CASSLGLGGRYNEQFF. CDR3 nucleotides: TGTGCCAGCAGCTTAGGGCTCGGCGGGAGGTACAATGAGCAGTTCTTC.

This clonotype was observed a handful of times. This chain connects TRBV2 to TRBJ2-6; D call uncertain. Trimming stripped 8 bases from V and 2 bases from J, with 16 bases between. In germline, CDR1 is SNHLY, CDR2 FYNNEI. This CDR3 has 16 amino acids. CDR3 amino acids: CASFREPTTGANVLTF. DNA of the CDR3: TGTGCCAGCTTTAGAGAACCCACTACTGGGGCCAACGTCCTGACTTTC.

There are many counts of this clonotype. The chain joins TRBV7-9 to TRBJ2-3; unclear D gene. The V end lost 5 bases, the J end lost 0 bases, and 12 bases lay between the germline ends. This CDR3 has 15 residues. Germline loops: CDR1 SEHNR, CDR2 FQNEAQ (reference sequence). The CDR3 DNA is TGTGCCAGCAGCGACGGAATATCGAGCACAGATACGCAGTATTTT. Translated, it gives CASSDGISSTDTQYF.

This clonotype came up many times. CDR3 DNA sequence: TGTGCCAGCAGACTGGTTGTAGGGACGGGAACTGAAGCTTTCTTT. It yields the protein CASRLVVGTGTEAFF. The genes are TRBV7-2 and TRBJ1-1, with a tentative D call TRBD1 (5 bases). CDR1 is SGHTA and CDR2 is FQGNSA in the germline V gene. Trimming took 6 bases from V and 5 from J, leaving 19 bases between them. The CDR3 is 15 residues long.

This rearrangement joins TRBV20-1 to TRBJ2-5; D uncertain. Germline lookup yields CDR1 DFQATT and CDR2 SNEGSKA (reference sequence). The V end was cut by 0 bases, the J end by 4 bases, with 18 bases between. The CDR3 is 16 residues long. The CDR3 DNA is TGCAGTGCTAGAGATCGGGCAGTTTGGTTGGTAGAGACCCAGTACTTC. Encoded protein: CSARDRAVWLVETQYF.

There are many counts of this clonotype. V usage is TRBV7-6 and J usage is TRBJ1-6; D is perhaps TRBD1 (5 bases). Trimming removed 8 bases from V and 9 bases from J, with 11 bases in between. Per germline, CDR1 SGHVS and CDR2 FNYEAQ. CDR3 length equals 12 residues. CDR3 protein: CASGTFTSPLHF. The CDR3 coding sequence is TGTGCCAGCGGGACGTTCACTTCACCCCTCCACTTT.

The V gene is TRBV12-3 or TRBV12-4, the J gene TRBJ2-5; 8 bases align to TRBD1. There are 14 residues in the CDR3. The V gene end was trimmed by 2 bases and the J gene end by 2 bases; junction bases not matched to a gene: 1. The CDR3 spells CASSLWDRQETQYF. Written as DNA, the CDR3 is TGTGCCAGCAGTTTATGGGACAGGCAAGAGACCCAGTACTTC.

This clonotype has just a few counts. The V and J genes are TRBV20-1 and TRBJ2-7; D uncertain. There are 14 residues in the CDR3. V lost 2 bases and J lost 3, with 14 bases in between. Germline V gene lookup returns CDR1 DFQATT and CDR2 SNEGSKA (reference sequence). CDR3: CSARSQVEVYEQYF. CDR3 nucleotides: TGCAGTGCTAGATCCCAGGTAGAAGTCTACGAGCAGTACTTC.

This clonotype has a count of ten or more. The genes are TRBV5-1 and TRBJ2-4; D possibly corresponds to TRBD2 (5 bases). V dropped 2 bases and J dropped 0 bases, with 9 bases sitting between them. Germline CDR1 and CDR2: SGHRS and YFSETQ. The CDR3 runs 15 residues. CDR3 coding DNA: TGCGCCAGCAGCTTAGGAGGTGGAGCCAAAAACATTCAGTACTTC. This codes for CASSLGGGAKNIQYF.

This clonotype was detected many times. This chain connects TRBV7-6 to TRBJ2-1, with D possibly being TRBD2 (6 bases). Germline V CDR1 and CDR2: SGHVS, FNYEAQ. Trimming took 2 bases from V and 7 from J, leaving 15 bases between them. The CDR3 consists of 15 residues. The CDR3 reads CASSLRGQAGNEQFF. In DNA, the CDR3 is TGTGCCAGCAGCTTACGAGGTCAGGCGGGAAATGAGCAGTTCTTC.